A single sample is the source of the 5 T cell receptor beta chains below, sequenced in a study of multiple sclerosis patients with progressive multifocal leukoencephalopathy. Method: immunoSEQ multiplex PCR; TCRdb's copy keeps in-frame clones and lacks some. The table includes about 30,000 clones, 90% detected once. The time point here: 12 to 13 months of natalizumab therapy. The sample here was PBMCs, taken from a patient treated with natalizumab. These receptors originate from a human donor with multiple sclerosis.

The CDR3 nucleotides are TGCGCCACGAGCTCCCGGGAGAACACCGGGGAGCTGTTTTTT. Translation: CATSSRENTGELFF. The rearrangement uses TRBV10-1 and TRBJ2-2; TRBD2 is a possible D gene (5 bases). This CDR3 has 14 amino acids. Trimming took off 10 bases at V and 1 base at J, with 13 bases between the two ends. The V gene's germline CDR1 is WNHNN and CDR2 SYGVQD (reference sequence).

The J gene is TRBJ2-3, the V gene TRBV6-4, with TRBD2 matching 8 bases. The junction had 6 bases not matched to a gene; V was cut back by 3 bases and J by 4 bases. The CDR3 runs 15 residues. The germline V gene has CDR1 MRHNA and CDR2 SNTAGT. The CDR3 loop is CASSESGGASDTQYF. Written as DNA, the CDR3 is TGTGCCAGCAGTGAATCCGGGGGGGCGTCAGATACGCAGTATTTT.

The chain has TRBV4-1 and TRBJ1-2, with 11 nucleotides matching TRBD1. V shed 0 bases and J 7 bases; nucleotides not matched to a gene: 10. Germline V CDR1 and CDR2: MGHRA, YSYEKL. The CDR3 contains 17 residues. CDR3 in amino acids: CASSQDVGTGGSSGYTF. In DNA, the CDR3 is TGCGCCAGCAGCCAAGATGTGGGGACAGGGGGTTCCAGTGGCTACACCTTC.

The V gene is TRBV30, the J gene TRBJ1-5; the match to TRBD1 covers 9 bases. Germline CDR1 and CDR2: GTSNPN and SVGIG (reference sequence). The CDR3 runs 15 residues. After removal of 2 bases from V and 2 bases from J, the junction contained 4 bases not matched to a gene. This chain's CDR3 is CAWSSQGAGNQPQHF. The CDR3 nucleotides are TGTGCCTGGAGTTCACAGGGGGCAGGCAATCAGCCCCAGCATTTT. Full variable domain (missing parts from reference TRBV30 and TRBJ1-5): SQTIHQWPATLVQPVGSPLSLECTVEGTSNPNLYWYRQAAGRGLQLLFYSVGIGQISSEVPQNLSASRPQDRQFILSSKKLLLSDSGFYLCAWSSQGAGNQPQHFGDGTRLSIL.

The V call is TRBV13, the J call TRBJ2-3, with TRBD2 matching 11 bases. The V gene's germline CDR1 is PRHDT and CDR2 FYEKMQ (reference sequence). This CDR3 is built from 19 residues. J was trimmed by 7 bases and V by 4 bases; bases with no gene match: 19. CDR3 DNA: TGTGCCAGCAGCTCGACGACTAGCGGGGAGCTTATCGCCCCGAATACGCAGTATTTT. The encoded protein is CASSSTTSGELIAPNTQYF.